This T cell receptor (beta chain) was identified in a study of human T cells and chemical hapten exposure (dated by TCRdb to the early 2020s). Describing the broader study: For sensitization, 2% DPC in acetone was applied to a roughly 2 cm by roughly 2 cm area of upper inner arm skin. Libraries were pooled for sequencing, and per-sample TCR yields varied mainly because of small differences in library volumes within the pool. The patient cohort, mostly female, included alopecia areata with under or over 50% scalp involvement, alopecia totalis and alopecia universalis. Blood samples were taken from patients before sensitization (week 0) and then at 2, 6 and about 24 weeks after DPC sensitization. Weekly therapeutic DPC doses were additionally applied to the scalp of patients throughout the roughly 23-week study period. Patch testing was done on the upper back using Finn chambers containing 0.01% DPC, and results were scored after 6 days according to International Contact Dermatitis Research Group standards. Blood for TCR sequencing was provided by twenty-nine alopecia patients at one to four time points (pre-sensitization, 2, 6 and 24 weeks). In alopecia patients, the study followed how the peripheral blood TCR repertoire changed in vivo over primary and secondary sensitization to diphenylcyclopropenone (DPC), a hapten. Paper-wide results and their limitations: Repeated subsampling changed both the strength of the expansion versus patch-test correlation and the threshold at which the correlation became significant. Expanded TCRs formed significantly more large CDR3 similarity clusters than pre-sensitization or healthy control sets, consistent with antigen-driven responses. The number of PT1 expanded TCRs positively correlated with patch test score, significant at thresholds 8, 16 and 32 but not 4. Because every patient had alopecia, a presumed autoimmune disease, the patients' immune response might differ from that of healthy individuals. The number of TCRs above 1 in 1000 frequency did not change with DPC sensitization; there was no evidence of global repertoire structure alterations.

The library was obtained by RACE. Sequenced using a NextSeq 500. During library preparation, unique molecular identifiers were attached to individual cDNA molecules so that TCRs could be counted in a quantitative, reproducible way. Both TCR alpha and TCR beta chains were sequenced from each blood RNA sample. As for the original processing: A median of approximately 100,000 TCRs per sample was observed, with a range of roughly 20,000 to 700,000. The Decombinator software suite was used to annotate V, J and CDR3 in the TCR reads. For the PS versus PT1 abundance plots, all samples were subsampled to the same number of TCRs (28,000). TCRs were defined as expanded if absent before sensitization and observed at least eight times at the 2-week time point. TCRdb itself trimmed the public reads at Q25 with fastp, ran MiXCR and retained productive beta chains. Each record represents a unique CDR3 protein, reported with the most common genes and DNA among its rows. TCRdb, not the authors, supplied the V and J calls. The sample table contains about 120,000 distinct CDR3 sequences; only one count was recorded for approximately 13% of them. Around 2.8% of the sample comes from the top ten.

The sample's time point label is to be understood as: pre-sensitization, week 0. This specimen's treatment or condition label, interpreted: therapeutic diphenylcyclopropenone sensitization with weekly scalp DPC. At each patch-test visit, blood was drawn before the patch test was applied. Patients were considered eligible if aged 18 to 70, diagnosed with alopecia and deemed suitable for DPC therapy, and patients were excluded if pregnant. Total RNA was isolated from unfractionated whole blood collected in Tempus Blood RNA tubes. About this clonotype: The clone's antigen remains unknown. No base-level quality is on record; no much larger clone is a single base apart.

Between the V and J ends, shortened by 5 bases and 2 bases respectively, the junction contains 10 bases. From its cysteine to its phenylalanine, the CDR3 spans 14 amino acids. CDR3 DNA only is kept here, 42 bases in frame from base 1. CDR1 and CDR2, per the germline V gene (reference sequence), are LNHDA and SQIVND. This specimen was whole blood, taken in connection with sensitization to the hapten diphenylcyclopropenone (DPC). The chain is assembled from TRBV19 and TRBJ1-5, with the D gene too uncertain to name. The sequence came from a woman aged 18-29 years with alopecia areata. Some clones in this sample may be carry-over from other donors' samples. DNA sequence: TGTGCCAGTAGTGACACGCCTGGCAATCAGCCCCAGCATTTT. The resulting protein is CASSDTPGNQPQHF.